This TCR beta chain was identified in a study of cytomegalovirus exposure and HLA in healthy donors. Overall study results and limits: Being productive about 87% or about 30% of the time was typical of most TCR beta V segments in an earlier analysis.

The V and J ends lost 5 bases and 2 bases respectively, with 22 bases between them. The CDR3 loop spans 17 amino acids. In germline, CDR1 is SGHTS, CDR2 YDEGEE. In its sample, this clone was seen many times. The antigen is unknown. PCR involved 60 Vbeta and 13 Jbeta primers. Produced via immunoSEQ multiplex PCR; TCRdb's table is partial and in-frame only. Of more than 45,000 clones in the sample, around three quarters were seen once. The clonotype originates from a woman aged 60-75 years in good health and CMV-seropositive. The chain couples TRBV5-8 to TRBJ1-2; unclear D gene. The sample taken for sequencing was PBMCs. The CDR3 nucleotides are TGTGCCAGCAGGTACCAACTTGACCACAGTTTGAACTATGGCTACACCTTC. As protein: CASRYQLDHSLNYGYTF.